This T cell receptor (beta chain) was obtained from a study of T cell responses to AZD1222 COVID-19 vaccine. Using immunoSEQ multiplex PCR, the repertoire was profiled, and TCRdb retains in-frame clones only, with some absent. The data contain tens of thousands of clones, more than 75% of them singletons. Trimming took 0 bases from V and 6 from J, leaving 14 bases between them. CDR1 is SGDLS and CDR2 is YYNGEE in the germline V gene. The CDR3 contains 15 residues. The source is an adult in good health. Sequenced material: peripheral blood, taken on day 0 of AZD1222 vaccination. The chain carries TRBV9 and TRBJ2-3, with D possibly TRBD2 on 5 matching bases. In DNA form, the CDR3 reads TGTGCCAGCAGCGTAGGTCCCCTGGGAGCGGATACGCAGTATTTT. Its translation: CASSVGPLGADTQYF. The variable domain in full, with the rest retrieved from reference TRBV9 and TRBJ2-3, is DSGVTQTPKHLITATGQRVTLRCSPRSGDLSVYWYQQSLDQGLQFLIQYYNGEERAKGNILERFSAQQFPDLHSELNLSSLELGDSALYFCASSVGPLGADTQYFGPGTRLTVL.